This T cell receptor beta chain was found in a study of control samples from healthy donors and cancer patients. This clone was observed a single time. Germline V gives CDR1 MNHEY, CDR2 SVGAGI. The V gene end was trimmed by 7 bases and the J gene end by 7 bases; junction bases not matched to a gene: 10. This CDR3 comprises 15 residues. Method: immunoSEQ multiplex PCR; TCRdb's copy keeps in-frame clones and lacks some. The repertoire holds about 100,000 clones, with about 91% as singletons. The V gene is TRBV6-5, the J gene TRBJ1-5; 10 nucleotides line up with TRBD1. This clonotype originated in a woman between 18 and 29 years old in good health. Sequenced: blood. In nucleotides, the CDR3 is TGTGCCAGCACTCTGGACAGGGGGATGAGGCAGCCCCAGCATTTT. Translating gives CASTLDRGMRQPQHF.